These T cell receptor beta chains were read from a single sample in a study of radiation and T cells in renal cell carcinoma. The data were produced by immunoSEQ multiplex PCR, yet TCRdb's version contains in-frame clones alone and is incomplete. The sample carries over 60,000 clones, less than 90% recorded once. Sample: blood, taken from a patient whose treatment included radiotherapy and nephrectomy. These receptors were obtained from a woman aged 55-70 years with renal cell carcinoma. Both conserved end residues are part of each CDR3. Fields, in order: V gene, clone size, J gene, D gene, CDR3 DNA, CDR3 protein. A D gene is named only where the DNA matches it firmly. Expanded clones get a size class; other rows say once, few or many, or leave the size out.

v_call: TRBV21-1; clone_size: -; j_call: TRBJ2-2; d_call: -; cdr3_nt: TGTGCCAGCACCTCTAGAGGGGACGGCGCGAACACCGGGGAGCTGTTTTTT; cdr3_aa: CASTSRGDGANTGELFF
v_call: TRBV6-6; clone_size: -; j_call: TRBJ2-3; d_call: -; cdr3_nt: TGTGCCAGCAGGGACGCGGCGGTAGATACGCAGTATTTT; cdr3_aa: CASRDAAVDTQYF
v_call: TRBV5-3; clone_size: -; j_call: TRBJ2-7; d_call: TRBD1; cdr3_nt: TGTGCCAGAAGCGACGGGGACAGGACCGCCTCGGGGCAGTACTTC; cdr3_aa: CARSDGDRTASGQYF
v_call: TRBV15; clone_size: -; j_call: TRBJ1-2; d_call: -; cdr3_nt: TGTGCCACCAGCGGAGGACAGAACTATGGCTACACCTTC; cdr3_aa: CATSGGQNYGYTF
v_call: TRBV7-9; clone_size: -; j_call: TRBJ2-2; d_call: TRBD2; cdr3_nt: TGTGCCAGCAGCCCTCCGGGACTAGCGGACACCGGGGAGCTGTTTTTT; cdr3_aa: CASSPPGLADTGELFF
v_call: TRBV5-4; clone_size: -; j_call: TRBJ1-2; d_call: -; cdr3_nt: TGTGCCAGCAGCTTCGCCGGTGCCGACTATGGCTACACCTTC; cdr3_aa: CASSFAGADYGYTF
v_call: TRBV6-1; clone_size: -; j_call: TRBJ1-1; d_call: TRBD1; cdr3_nt: TGTGCCAGCAGGGGCAGGGGGATGAACACTGAAGCTTTCTTT; cdr3_aa: CASRGRGMNTEAFF
v_call: TRBV6-5; clone_size: -; j_call: TRBJ1-2; d_call: TRBD1; cdr3_nt: TGTGCCAGCAGTTCCGCGACAGGGGTTGGCTACACCTTC; cdr3_aa: CASSSATGVGYTF
v_call: TRBV7-9; clone_size: -; j_call: TRBJ2-7; d_call: -; cdr3_nt: TGTGCCAGCAGGATGTCGTATGGGACCTACGAGCAGTACTTC; cdr3_aa: CASRMSYGTYEQYF
v_call: TRBV15; clone_size: once; j_call: TRBJ2-3; d_call: TRBD2; cdr3_nt: TGTGCCACCAGCAGAGACGGGGGGGTCACAGATACGCAGTATTTT; cdr3_aa: CATSRDGGVTDTQYF
v_call: TRBV27; clone_size: -; j_call: TRBJ1-2; d_call: -; cdr3_nt: TGTGCCAGCAGGTTACGGCCCCCGGGGGAAGGCTACACCTTC; cdr3_aa: CASRLRPPGEGYTF
v_call: TRBV11-1; clone_size: -; j_call: TRBJ2-7; d_call: -; cdr3_nt: TGTGCCAGCAGCTTAGAAGGACTGGTCTCCTACGAGCAGTACTTC; cdr3_aa: CASSLEGLVSYEQYF
v_call: TRBV2; clone_size: medium-sized; j_call: TRBJ1-6; d_call: -; cdr3_nt: TGTGCCAGCAGCCTGGGGGGGCCCTTGAGCTCCTATAATTCACCCCTCCACTTT; cdr3_aa: CASSLGGPLSSYNSPLHF
v_call: TRBV30; clone_size: -; j_call: TRBJ1-1; d_call: TRBD1; cdr3_nt: TGTGCCGGGGACAGGGCGAGCACTGAAGCTTTCTTT; cdr3_aa: CAGDRASTEAFF
v_call: TRBV5-4; clone_size: few; j_call: TRBJ1-5; d_call: -; cdr3_nt: TGTGCCAGCAGCTTGATGGGGGATCAGCCCCAGCATTTT; cdr3_aa: CASSLMGDQPQHF
v_call: TRBV5-6; clone_size: -; j_call: TRBJ1-4; d_call: -; cdr3_nt: TGTGCCAGCAGCCTATATCAGCCTTTTGCAACTAATGAAAAACTGTTTTTT; cdr3_aa: CASSLYQPFATNEKLFF
v_call: TRBV9; clone_size: -; j_call: TRBJ1-1; d_call: TRBD1; cdr3_nt: TGTGCCAGCAGCGGGACAGGTTCAATGAACACTGAAGCTTTCTTT; cdr3_aa: CASSGTGSMNTEAFF
v_call: TRBV2; clone_size: -; j_call: TRBJ2-1; d_call: TRBD1; cdr3_nt: TGTGCCAGCCGACAGGGCCCCTACAATGAGCAGTTCTTC; cdr3_aa: CASRQGPYNEQFF
v_call: TRBV6-1; clone_size: -; j_call: TRBJ1-4; d_call: -; cdr3_nt: TGTGCCAGCAGTGAAAGCTTTGGGGGGAATGAAAAACTGTTTTTT; cdr3_aa: CASSESFGGNEKLFF
v_call: TRBV11-3; clone_size: -; j_call: TRBJ2-3; d_call: -; cdr3_nt: TGTGCCAGCAGCTTCCGGGACCCGGATACGCAGTATTTT; cdr3_aa: CASSFRDPDTQYF
v_call: TRBV7-2; clone_size: -; j_call: TRBJ1-2; d_call: -; cdr3_nt: TGTGCCAGCAGCTTTGACAGCTATGGCTACACCTTC; cdr3_aa: CASSFDSYGYTF
v_call: TRBV2; clone_size: -; j_call: TRBJ2-7; d_call: TRBD1; cdr3_nt: TGTGCCAGCAGTTTGGACAGGGCGTCGGGAGACGAGCAGTACTTC; cdr3_aa: CASSLDRASGDEQYF
v_call: TRBV19; clone_size: -; j_call: TRBJ2-7; d_call: -; cdr3_nt: TGTGCCAGTAGTTTCCCGGGACGGAACTACGAGCAGTACTTC; cdr3_aa: CASSFPGRNYEQYF
v_call: TRBV11-2; clone_size: -; j_call: TRBJ1-1; d_call: -; cdr3_nt: TGTGCCAGCAGCTTAGGCAGGGGTACTGAAGCTTTCTTT; cdr3_aa: CASSLGRGTEAFF
v_call: TRBV4-2; clone_size: -; j_call: TRBJ1-2; d_call: -; cdr3_nt: TGTGCCAGCAGCCCCACTCAGGGGCGGGATGGCTACACCTTC; cdr3_aa: CASSPTQGRDGYTF
v_call: TRBV28; clone_size: -; j_call: TRBJ1-2; d_call: TRBD1; cdr3_nt: TGTGCCAGCAGTTTAGCAGGGGGATATGGCTACACCTTC; cdr3_aa: CASSLAGGYGYTF
v_call: TRBV10-3; clone_size: -; j_call: TRBJ2-1; d_call: -; cdr3_nt: TGTGCCATCAAGCACAGGGATCCTTCCAATGAGCAGTTCTTC; cdr3_aa: CAIKHRDPSNEQFF
v_call: TRBV6-1; clone_size: few; j_call: TRBJ2-7; d_call: -; cdr3_nt: TGTGCCAGCAGAATTGGGGCAGGGCCCTCCTACGAGCAGTACTTC; cdr3_aa: CASRIGAGPSYEQYF
v_call: TRBV4-2; clone_size: few; j_call: TRBJ2-7; d_call: -; cdr3_nt: TGTGCCAGCAGCCACCAACTGGGACCGCAGCTGTACGAGCAGTACTTC; cdr3_aa: CASSHQLGPQLYEQYF
v_call: TRBV2; clone_size: -; j_call: TRBJ2-7; d_call: TRBD1; cdr3_nt: TGTGCCAGCAGTGAATCCCAGGGGGCAAAGGAGCAGTACTTC; cdr3_aa: CASSESQGAKEQYF
v_call: TRBV13; clone_size: -; j_call: TRBJ1-4; d_call: TRBD1; cdr3_nt: TGTGCCAGCAGCAACACAGGGGCTGGGAGTGAAAAACTGTTTTTT; cdr3_aa: CASSNTGAGSEKLFF
v_call: TRBV6-5; clone_size: -; j_call: TRBJ1-2; d_call: TRBD1; cdr3_nt: TGTGCCAGCAGACTCACGGAGGGGGCAGTTGGCTACACCTTC; cdr3_aa: CASRLTEGAVGYTF
v_call: TRBV14; clone_size: -; j_call: TRBJ1-6; d_call: -; cdr3_nt: TGTGCCAGCAGCCCCTCGGGACTTAGGAATTCACCCCTCCACTTT; cdr3_aa: CASSPSGLRNSPLHF
v_call: TRBV7-2; clone_size: -; j_call: TRBJ2-7; d_call: TRBD2; cdr3_nt: TGTGCCAGCAGCCCAAGAAGACTAGCGGGGGGGACCAACGAGCAGTACTTC; cdr3_aa: CASSPRRLAGGTNEQYF
v_call: TRBV25-1; clone_size: -; j_call: TRBJ1-5; d_call: -; cdr3_nt: TGTGCCAGCAGTGAATGGGGCGGTAATCAGCCCCAGCATTTT; cdr3_aa: CASSEWGGNQPQHF
v_call: TRBV5-4; clone_size: -; j_call: TRBJ1-5; d_call: -; cdr3_nt: TGTGCCAGCAGCTTGGGGATCGGTAGCAATCAGCCCCAGCATTTT; cdr3_aa: CASSLGIGSNQPQHF
v_call: TRBV7-9; clone_size: -; j_call: TRBJ1-5; d_call: -; cdr3_nt: TGTGCCAGCAGCTTAACAGGGTACAATCAGCCCCAGCATTTT; cdr3_aa: CASSLTGYNQPQHF
v_call: TRBV27; clone_size: -; j_call: TRBJ2-5; d_call: -; cdr3_nt: TGTGCCAGCAGCAGAGACGGATCGCCCGCGGCCCAGTACTTC; cdr3_aa: CASSRDGSPAAQYF
v_call: TRBV2; clone_size: -; j_call: TRBJ1-3; d_call: -; cdr3_nt: TGTGCCAGCAGCGGGGGCCCATCTGGAAACACCATATATTTT; cdr3_aa: CASSGGPSGNTIYF
v_call: TRBV9; clone_size: few; j_call: TRBJ1-1; d_call: -; cdr3_nt: TGTGCCAGCAGCGGAGGACAGAACACTGAAGCTTTCTTT; cdr3_aa: CASSGGQNTEAFF
v_call: TRBV12-2; clone_size: -; j_call: TRBJ1-2; d_call: -; cdr3_nt: TGTGCAAGTCGCCAAAAAGGGTGGAATGGCTACACCTTC; cdr3_aa: CASRQKGWNGYTF
v_call: TRBV7-2; clone_size: -; j_call: TRBJ1-6; d_call: -; cdr3_nt: TGTGCCAGCAGCTTAGTAGGTGGCGTGGATTCACCCCTCCACTTT; cdr3_aa: CASSLVGGVDSPLHF
v_call: TRBV30; clone_size: -; j_call: TRBJ1-2; d_call: TRBD1; cdr3_nt: TGTGCCTGGCACCGGGACAGACCCTATGGCTACACCTTC; cdr3_aa: CAWHRDRPYGYTF
v_call: TRBV6-6; clone_size: -; j_call: TRBJ2-7; d_call: -; cdr3_nt: TGTGCCAGCAGCCACAAGTGGGACGAGCAGTACTTC; cdr3_aa: CASSHKWDEQYF
v_call: TRBV6-1; clone_size: -; j_call: TRBJ2-7; d_call: -; cdr3_nt: TGTGCCAGCAAGTTTGCAGGGGCCGACTACGAGCAGTACTTC; cdr3_aa: CASKFAGADYEQYF
v_call: TRBV4-1; clone_size: -; j_call: TRBJ1-1; d_call: -; cdr3_nt: TGCGCCAGCAGCGGCCTAGGACACGGCACTGAAGCTTTCTTT; cdr3_aa: CASSGLGHGTEAFF
v_call: TRBV6-5; clone_size: few; j_call: TRBJ1-5; d_call: -; cdr3_nt: TGTGCCAGCAGTTGGGCCAGGGGCAATCAGCCCCAGCATTTT; cdr3_aa: CASSWARGNQPQHF
v_call: TRBV5-4; clone_size: -; j_call: TRBJ1-1; d_call: TRBD1; cdr3_nt: TGTGCCAGCACCACGACCCAGGGGGTAGAAAGGGACACTGAAGCTTTCTTT; cdr3_aa: CASTTTQGVERDTEAFF
v_call: TRBV19; clone_size: -; j_call: TRBJ1-2; d_call: TRBD1; cdr3_nt: TGTGCCAGTAGTGAAGACAGGGGAGGGTATGGCTACACCTTC; cdr3_aa: CASSEDRGGYGYTF
v_call: TRBV7-9; clone_size: -; j_call: TRBJ1-1; d_call: -; cdr3_nt: TGTGCCAGCAGCCGAGAATGGGCTGAAGCTTTCTTT; cdr3_aa: CASSREWAEAFF
v_call: TRBV9; clone_size: once; j_call: TRBJ2-3; d_call: -; cdr3_nt: TGTGCCAGCAGCCCGGGACCAATTAGCACAGATACGCAGTATTTT; cdr3_aa: CASSPGPISTDTQYF
v_call: TRBV9; clone_size: -; j_call: TRBJ2-1; d_call: TRBD2; cdr3_nt: TGTGCCAGCAGCGTAGCTGGGGCGGGAGCTTCCTACAATGAGCAGTTCTTC; cdr3_aa: CASSVAGAGASYNEQFF
v_call: TRBV30; clone_size: few; j_call: TRBJ2-2; d_call: -; cdr3_nt: TGTGCCTGGACCCCAGGGGTACAGCTTTACACCGGGGAGCTGTTTTTT; cdr3_aa: CAWTPGVQLYTGELFF
v_call: TRBV5-5; clone_size: -; j_call: TRBJ2-7; d_call: -; cdr3_nt: TGTGCCAGCAGCCCCCCGGACAGCTCCTACGAGCAGTACTTC; cdr3_aa: CASSPPDSSYEQYF